The source of this TCR beta chain is a study of shared clonotypes between healthy human individuals. J lost 1 base, V lost 4 bases, and 20 bases had no gene match. Per germline, CDR1 SGHRS and CDR2 YFSETQ. The CDR3 consists of 21 residues. Here immunoSEQ multiplex PCR was the method, and the copy in TCRdb shows in-frame clones only, minus some. The sample yields more than 1 million clones, roughly 74% seen once. Study-level points and caveats: The donor pool, a small one, limited the genetic and exposure-history diversity represented.

On this clone itself: No antigen is known for it.

This chain uses TRBV5-1 with TRBJ2-7; 13 bases line up with TRBD2. This clonotype was obtained from a man in his late teens or twenties in good health. Some clones in this sample may be carry-over from other donors' samples. Sequencing input: memory CD4+ T cells from PBMCs. Described subset: CD45RA-negative fraction. The CDR3 here is CASSHQSIRTSGSLPSYEQYF. The CDR3 DNA reads as TGCGCCAGCAGCCACCAGTCTATACGGACTAGCGGGAGCCTACCGTCCTACGAGCAGTACTTC.